The 31 T cell receptor beta chains below were found in one sample sequenced in a study of T cells in Graves' hyperthyroidism and ophthalmopathy. Amplified TCR beta CDR3 regions derived from RNA transcripts. TCR CDR3 underwent first-round RT-PCR with the HTBI primer set. TCRdb re-analysed the multiplex PCR reads in MiXCR, keeping a single row per CDR3 protein. Altogether some 510,000 distinct CDR3 sequences are present, 20% to 25% being singletons, with the ten largest covering around 27%. Sequenced sample: blood. Receptor source: a man between 18 and 29 years old with Graves' hyperthyroidism.

Concerning this clonotype itself: As the CDR3 is not closed by the conserved phenylalanine or tryptophan, this likely results from a read error. The chain couples TRBV19 to TRBJ1-5; D is perhaps TRBD1 (5 bases). Germline values: CDR1 LNHDA, CDR2 SQIVND (reference sequence). Trimming took 4 bases from V and 4 from J, leaving 14 bases between them. The CDR3 runs to 15 residues. DNA for the CDR3: TGTGCCAGTAGTACAGGGCTAGGGGCAAATCAGCCCCAGCATTTG. It yields the protein CASSTGLGANQPQHL.

This clonotype has at least ten counts. The chain recombines TRBV12-3 or TRBV12-4 with TRBJ2-5; 7 nucleotides align to TRBD1. With 6 bases clipped from V and 4 bases from J, the junction kept 8 bases outside the gene matches. The CDR3 spans 14 residues. The CDR3 DNA reads TGTGCCAGCAGCAACACAGGGGCCGGAGAGACCCAGTACTTC. It yields the protein CASSNTGAGETQYF.

This clonotype was seen ten or more times. The J gene is TRBJ2-5, the V gene TRBV2; D may be TRBD2 (6 bases). Germline assignment: CDR1 SNHLY and CDR2 FYNNEI. Trimming shortened V by 5 bases and J by 2 bases, and 12 bases separated the two germline ends. There are 14 residues in the CDR3. The CDR3 spells CASSWAGRQETQYF. CDR3 nucleotides: TGTGCCAGCAGTTGGGCGGGGAGGCAAGAGACCCAGTACTTC.

This rearrangement joins TRBV28 to TRBJ1-1; D is ambiguous. The CDR3 has 13 residues. The V gene's germline CDR1 is MDHEN and CDR2 SYDVKM. V was pared by 2 bases and J by 5 bases, with 9 bases between. CDR3 amino acids: CASSLLVITEAFF. The CDR3 nucleotides read TGTGCCAGCAGTTTACTCGTAATTACTGAAGCTTTCTTT.

This clonotype has at least ten counts. The V call is TRBV12-5, the J call TRBJ2-7, with D possibly being TRBD1 (6 bases). The germline CDR1 and CDR2 sequences are LGHNT and FRNRAP. The CDR3 sequence is 14 residues long. The V end lost 3 bases, the J end lost 4 bases, and 13 bases lay between the germline ends. The CDR3 DNA reads TGTGCTAGTGGTTTCCCTGACAGGACATACGAGCAGTACTTC. This encodes CASGFPDRTYEQYF.

This clonotype was found a few times. The chain carries TRBV11-2 and TRBJ1-1; D gene uncertain. CDR1 is SGHAT, CDR2 FQNNGV, per germline. The CDR3 has 17 amino acids. Trimming took 0 bases from V and 1 from J, leaving 15 bases between them. CDR3 sequence: CASSLEAREQWNTEAFF. For the CDR3, the DNA is TGTGCCAGCAGCTTAGAGGCTAGAGAGCAATGGAACACTGAAGCTTTCTTT.

V usage is TRBV20-1 and J usage is TRBJ1-5; D perhaps matches TRBD1 (6 bases). Trimming removed 0 bases from V and 3 bases from J, with 12 bases in between. Germline V gene lookup returns CDR1 DFQATT and CDR2 SNEGSKA (reference sequence). The length of the CDR3 is 15 residues. The CDR3 reads CSARERGTSNQPQHF. CDR3 nucleotides: TGCAGTGCTAGAGAAAGGGGGACCTCCAATCAGCCCCAGCATTTT.

This clonotype occurred many times. The J gene is TRBJ2-7, the V gene TRBV7-8; 14 bases are a match to TRBD2. The CDR3 extends over 14 amino acids. The trim removed 6 bases at V and 7 bases at J, leaving 5 bases unmatched. Germline CDR1 SGHVS, CDR2 FQNEAQ. In DNA form, the CDR3 reads TGTGCCAGCAGTCCGACTAGCGGGGGGGGAGAGCAGTACTTC. It is translated as CASSPTSGGGEQYF.

This chain links TRBV6-2 or TRBV6-3 with TRBJ1-5; TRBD1 agrees at 7 bases. There are 15 residues in the CDR3. The germline gives CDR1 MNHEY, CDR2 SVGEGT. With 4 bases clipped from V and 5 bases from J, the junction kept 8 bases outside the gene matches. The chain's CDR3 is CASSLSTGNYQPQHF. CDR3 in DNA: TGTGCCAGCAGTTTATCGACAGGGAACTATCAGCCCCAGCATTTT.

This clonotype was seen only a few times. The rearrangement links TRBV6-2 or TRBV6-3 to TRBJ1-2, with TRBD1 matching over 11 bases. V shed 3 bases and J 3 bases; nucleotides not matched to a gene: 15. The germline gives CDR1 MNHEY, CDR2 SVGEGT. The CDR3 covers 19 residues. CDR3 loop: CASSYHTLDRGLLDYGYTF. CDR3 in DNA: TGTGCCAGCAGTTATCATACCCTGGACAGGGGGCTTTTAGACTATGGCTACACCTTC.

This clonotype was seen only a few times. The V gene is TRBV6-5, the J gene TRBJ2-2; TRBD1 agrees at 9 bases. This CDR3 is 16 amino acids long. The junction had 9 bases not matched to a gene; V was cut back by 4 bases and J by 6 bases. Germline CDR1 and CDR2: MNHEY and SVGAGI. The CDR3: CASSSLGTGFPGELFF. The CDR3 nucleotides are TGTGCCAGCAGTTCACTCGGGACAGGGTTCCCCGGGGAGCTGTTTTTT.

The CDR3 reads CASGLVNTEAFF. CDR3 sequence (DNA): TGTGCCAGCGGCCTCGTGAACACTGAAGCTTTCTTT. This chain joins TRBV7-9 and TRBJ1-1; D is undetermined. Trimming took off 8 bases at V and 0 bases at J, with 7 bases between the two ends. Germline CDR1 reads SEHNR; CDR2 reads FQNEAQ (reference sequence). This CDR3 is 12 amino acids long.

The J gene is TRBJ2-7, the V gene TRBV7-2; D call uncertain. Germline CDR1 and CDR2: SGHTA and FQGNSA. This CDR3 contains 13 residues. Trimming shortened V by 0 bases and J by 6 bases, and 9 bases separated the two germline ends. CDR3 sequence (DNA): TGTGCCAGCAGCTTAGCTTCAGTCCGCGAGCAGTACTTC. This codes for CASSLASVREQYF.

The gene calls are TRBV6-1 and TRBJ1-5, with 9 bases matching TRBD1. Trimming took 1 base from V and 3 from J; bases not matched to a gene: 7. Germline V CDR1 and CDR2: MNHNS, SASEGT. This CDR3 is built from 17 residues. This chain's CDR3 is CASSEGLGTGFNQPQHF. Written as DNA, the CDR3 is TGTGCCAGCAGTGAAGGTCTGGGGACAGGGTTCAATCAGCCCCAGCATTTT.

This chain connects TRBV18 to TRBJ1-2; unclear D gene. There are 16 residues in the CDR3. With 1 base removed from V and 1 base from J, the gap between germline ends came to 13 bases. Germline-derived CDR1 and CDR2 are KGHSH and LQKENI. CDR3 protein: CASSPLAGDFNYGYTF. The CDR3 bases are TGTGCCAGCTCACCACTCGCCGGAGACTTTAACTATGGCTACACCTTC. Together with reference TRBV18 and TRBJ1-2, the CDR3 gives the full variable domain: NAGVMQNPRHLVRRRGQEARLRCSPMKGHSHVYWYRQLPEEGLKFMVYLQKENIIDESGMPKERFSAEFPKEGPSILRIQQVVRGDSAAYFCASSPLAGDFNYGYTFGSGTRLTVV.

This clonotype was observed at least ten times. This chain links TRBV6-2 or TRBV6-3 with TRBJ1-2; D remains unclear. This CDR3 is 14 amino acids long. Per germline, CDR1 MNHEY and CDR2 SVGEGT. The germline V and J ends were trimmed by 2 bases and 6 bases, with 13 bases remaining between them. The CDR3 loop is CASSYGASSDGYTF. CDR3 DNA sequence: TGTGCCAGCAGTTACGGAGCCTCTTCGGATGGCTACACCTTC.

The chain is built from TRBV19 and TRBJ2-2; weak D call: TRBD2 (6 bases). Trimming left V 5 bases short and J 3 bases short, with 10 bases between. CDR1 is LNHDA, CDR2 SQIVND, per germline (reference sequence). The CDR3 has 14 residues. The CDR3 here is CASSSGVHTGELFF. The CDR3 DNA reads TGTGCCAGTAGTTCGGGGGTCCACACCGGGGAGCTGTTTTTT. Filled out from reference TRBV19 and TRBJ2-2, the complete variable domain reads DGGITQSPKYLFRKEGQNVTLSCEQNLNHDAMYWYRQDPGQGLRLIYYSQIVNDFQKGDIAEGYSVSREKKESFPLTVTSAQKNPTAFYLCASSSGVHTGELFFGEGSRLTVL.

This clonotype was seen only a few times. V is TRBV6-1 and J is TRBJ2-3; D unresolved. This CDR3 has 14 amino acids. CDR1 MNHNS and CDR2 SASEGT come from the germline V gene. V dropped 5 bases and J dropped 2 bases, with 11 bases sitting between them. The CDR3 region is CASSIREDTDTQYF. In DNA form, the CDR3 reads TGTGCCAGCAGTATAAGGGAAGACACAGATACGCAGTATTTT.

Ten or more counts support this clonotype. This sequence joins TRBV11-2 and TRBJ2-5, with 8 bases identical to TRBD2. V gave up 1 base and J gave up 3 bases; unmatched junction bases: 7. Germline V lookup: CDR1 SGHAT, CDR2 FQNNGV. This CDR3 has 16 residues. The CDR3 loop reads CASSLVPAGVEETQYF. CDR3 DNA sequence: TGTGCCAGCAGCTTAGTTCCAGCGGGGGTTGAAGAGACCCAGTACTTC.

This chain links TRBV2 with TRBJ1-1; D call uncertain. The V end lost 4 bases, the J end lost 5 bases, and 11 bases lay between the germline ends. The length of the CDR3 is 13 residues. Germline V gene lookup returns CDR1 SNHLY and CDR2 FYNNEI. In DNA, the CDR3 is TGTGCCAGCAGTGGTAACGACCTTACTGAAGCTTTCTTT. Translation gives CASSGNDLTEAFF.

The genes are TRBV24-1 and TRBJ2-2, with D perhaps TRBD1 or TRBD2 (5 bases each). This CDR3 has 13 amino acids. Germline CDR1 reads KGHDR; CDR2 reads SFDVKD. Deletions cut 2 bases from V and 7 bases from J, with 7 bases between. In DNA form, the CDR3 reads TGTGCCACCAGTGATTGGGACGGCGGGGAGCTGTTTTTT. Protein sequence: CATSDWDGGELFF.

This clonotype was found many times. The chain uses TRBV6-5 and TRBJ2-2; 7 nucleotides line up with TRBD1. Trimming cost V 2 bases and J 7 bases; bases outside gene matches: 7. This CDR3 has 15 amino acids. CDR1 and CDR2 from the germline V gene are MNHEY and SVGAGI. The CDR3 loop reads CASSYDNRGGGELFF. The CDR3 DNA follows: TGTGCCAGCAGTTACGATAACAGGGGTGGCGGGGAGCTGTTTTTT.

This clonotype was observed at least ten times. V usage is TRBV5-1 and J usage is TRBJ1-1; D not certain. V was shortened by 1 base and J by 0 bases, with 7 bases between the two germline ends. Per the germline V gene, CDR1 is SGHRS and CDR2 is YFSETQ. The CDR3 runs to 14 residues. The CDR3 DNA reads as TGCGCCAGCAGCTTGAGTGGCATGAACACTGAAGCTTTCTTT. This encodes CASSLSGMNTEAFF.

The chain is built from TRBV20-1 and TRBJ2-7; D gene ambiguous. CDR3 length: 12 residues. CDR1 is DFQATT and CDR2 is SNEGSKA in the germline V gene (reference sequence). Between the trimmed V and J ends, which lost 3 bases and 2 bases, there was a span of 8 bases. CDR3 in DNA: TGCAGTGCTAGCATGGTTCCCTACGAGCAGTACTTC. It yields the protein CSASMVPYEQYF.

This clonotype was detected only a few times. The chain links TRBV12-3 or TRBV12-4 to TRBJ2-7; 9 positions agree with TRBD2. V gave up 0 bases and J gave up 6 bases; unmatched junction bases: 6. This CDR3 spans 15 amino acids. The CDR3 reads CASSLAISGRTEQYF. The CDR3 DNA reads as TGTGCCAGCAGTTTAGCGATTAGCGGGAGAACCGAGCAGTACTTC.

V and J are TRBV6-1 and TRBJ1-5, with no clear D. The CDR3 spans 14 residues. Germline CDR1 reads MNHNS; CDR2 reads SASEGT. Trimming shortened V by 1 base and J by 5 bases, and 9 bases separated the two germline ends. The CDR3 region has the DNA TGTGCCAGCAGTGAAGAAATGGGTCATCAGCCCCAGCATTTT. Its protein is CASSEEMGHQPQHF.

The gene calls are TRBV12-5 and TRBJ1-1, with D uncertain. The germline V gene has CDR1 LGHNT and CDR2 FRNRAP. V dropped 2 bases and J dropped 3 bases, with 7 bases sitting between them. CDR3 length equals 13 residues. The CDR3: CASGLLMDTEAFF. The CDR3 nucleotides read TGTGCTAGTGGTTTGCTAATGGACACTGAAGCTTTCTTT.

There are many counts of this clonotype. The genes are TRBV7-2 and TRBJ2-7, with D maybe TRBD1 (6 bases). From germline, CDR1 is SGHTA and CDR2 FQGNSA. The V end was cut by 3 bases, the J end by 4 bases, with 16 bases between. The CDR3 runs 15 residues. The CDR3 here is CASSFSWTAYYEQYF. The CDR3 DNA reads TGTGCCAGCAGCTTTAGTTGGACAGCGTATTACGAGCAGTACTTC.

Remarks on this clonotype: A clone one base away is much larger, so this may be a read error. As the CDR3 is not closed by the conserved phenylalanine or tryptophan, this likely results from a read error. The chain is built from TRBV6-1 and TRBJ2-5, with D unresolved. This CDR3 has 11 amino acids. Germline-derived CDR1 and CDR2 are MNHNS and SASEGT. V dropped 9 bases and J dropped 5 bases, with 10 bases sitting between them. This CDR3 is CASTQAETQYS. CDR3 nucleotides: TGTGCCAGTACCCAAGCCGAGACCCAGTACTCC.

At least ten counts were recorded for this clonotype. This chain uses TRBV20-1 with TRBJ2-7; 7 bases map to TRBD2. Per the germline V gene, CDR1 is DFQATT and CDR2 is SNEGSKA (reference sequence). CDR3 length: 15 residues. The ends lost 7 bases at V and 0 bases at J; junction bases unmatched: 12. This chain's CDR3 is CSVIIGRGTSYEQYF. In nucleotides, the CDR3 is TGCAGTGTTATCATTGGGCGGGGGACCTCCTACGAGCAGTACTTC.

This chain connects TRBV30 to TRBJ2-7; D unclear. The CDR3 contains 14 residues. Deletions cut 0 bases from V and 0 bases from J, with 9 bases between. The germline V gene encodes CDR1 GTSNPN and CDR2 SVGIG (reference sequence). CDR3 residues: CAWSVTVTSYEQYF. As DNA, the CDR3 is TGTGCCTGGAGTGTAACCGTTACCTCCTACGAGCAGTACTTC.